The T cell receptor (beta chain) described here comes from a study of T cells in narcolepsy. V lost 6 bases to trimming and J lost 9 bases; unmatched junction nucleotides: 8. CDR3 length: 14 residues. Germline V CDR1 and CDR2: MNHEY, SVGAGI. Concerning this clone itself: Its antigen remains unknown.

Broader study findings: Blood of same and different patients, but not healthy controls, reportedly held recurring autoreactive clonotypes. No autoreactive T cell clone sequences appeared in some memory CD4+ repertoires.

Assay: immunoSEQ multiplex PCR; the TCRdb copy retains only in-frame clones and omits some. The data show approximately 24,000 clones, with just under 85% seen just once and roughly 0.74% held by the top ten. This chain connects TRBV6-5 to TRBJ1-6, with TRBD1 matching over 7 bases. This TCR was sampled from a human donor with narcolepsy. The specimen was CD45RA- memory CD4+ T cells from PBMCs. For the CDR3, the DNA is TGTGCCAGCAGCCCGGGACAGAGGAGTTCACCCCTCCACTTT. It codes for CASSPGQRSSPLHF.